The entry that follows covers one T cell receptor (beta chain) sequence. Its antigen is not identified. This specimen belongs to a study of chemoradiotherapy in HPV16-positive cancers. V was cut by 4 bases and J by 0 bases, with 16 bases left in between. The CDR3 totals 18 residues. The germline CDR1 and CDR2 sequences are SGHTA and FQGNSA. Repertoires were generated with immunoSEQ multiplex PCR, while TCRdb's copy carries only in-frame clones and drops some. Altogether approximately 2,000 clones are present, over 85% being singletons, with the ten largest covering roughly 6.7%. Study-wide results and caveats: In HPV16-positive patients, HPV-responsive T-cell expansion tracked better recurrence-free survival. During treatment, candidate HPV-specific clones and E7-related motifs expanded in tumor.

The V and J genes are TRBV7-2 and TRBJ1-6, with D maybe TRBD1 (5 bases). The TCR was taken from a human donor with HPV-associated anogenital cancer. Sequences were derived from tumor tissue, sampled from a patient who underwent chemoradiotherapy. DNA of the CDR3: TGTGCCAGCAGCTCCCCGGGACGCAGGAGCTCCTATAATTCACCCCTCCACTTT. As protein: CASSSPGRRSSYNSPLHF.